These 30 T cell receptor beta chains share one sample of origin, sequenced in a study of cytomegalovirus exposure and HLA in healthy donors. 60 Vbeta and 13 Jbeta primers were used in PCR. Assay used: immunoSEQ multiplex PCR; TCRdb lists only in-frame clones, some missing. The sample lists roughly 130,000 clones; less than 85% were seen once. The specimen sequenced was PBMCs. These receptors were collected from a man aged 35 to 55 in good health and CMV-seronegative.

The sample holds a few counts of this clone. The chain joins TRBV6-5 to TRBJ1-2; TRBD1 matches at 9 bases. J was trimmed by 8 bases and V by 2 bases; bases with no gene match: 3. Germline assignment: CDR1 MNHEY and CDR2 SVGAGI. The CDR3 is 13 amino acids. CDR3 protein: CASSYRTGDGYTF. The CDR3 DNA follows: TGTGCCAGCAGTTACCGGACAGGGGACGGCTACACCTTC.

The rearrangement joins TRBV7-2 to TRBJ2-5; 15 bases match TRBD2. The CDR3 is 16 residues long. Germline V gene sequence: CDR1 SGHTA, CDR2 FQGNSA. The V gene end was trimmed by 0 bases and the J gene end by 4 bases; junction bases not matched to a gene: 0. CDR3 protein: CASSLAGLAGGETQYF. The CDR3 region has the DNA TGTGCCAGCAGCTTAGCGGGACTAGCGGGAGGAGAGACCCAGTACTTC.

The chain recombines TRBV5-6 with TRBJ2-1; 12 nucleotides line up with TRBD2. This CDR3 has 15 amino acids. Germline-derived CDR1 and CDR2 are SGHDT and YYEEEE. V lost 3 bases, J lost 3 bases, and 1 base stayed unmatched. CDR3 DNA sequence: TGTGCCAGCAGCTCTAGCGGGAGGGTCTACAATGAGCAGTTCTTC. Amino acid sequence: CASSSSGRVYNEQFF.

The chain has TRBV6-6 and TRBJ2-1; D gene uncertain. Germline V gene lookup returns CDR1 MNHNY and CDR2 SVGAGI (reference sequence). The CDR3 runs to 13 residues. V lost 0 bases to trimming and J lost 6 bases, with 6 bases between them. CDR3 sequence: CASSYSESNEQFF. The CDR3 nucleotides are TGTGCCAGCAGTTACTCGGAGAGCAATGAGCAGTTCTTC.

The chain recombines TRBV5-6 with TRBJ2-7; 8 positions agree with TRBD2. The CDR3 runs to 15 residues. Germline trimming cut 2 bases from V and 5 bases from J; bases unmatched to any gene: 9. Germline CDR1 and CDR2: SGHDT and YYEEEE. CDR3 DNA sequence: TGTGCCAGCAGCTTAACAACCAGCGGGAGCCACGAGCAGTACTTC. Protein product: CASSLTTSGSHEQYF.

This rearrangement joins TRBV4-2 to TRBJ2-3; 9 nucleotides align to TRBD2. Per germline, CDR1 LGHNA and CDR2 YNFKEQ. This CDR3 spans 16 amino acids. With 0 bases clipped from V and 4 bases from J, the junction kept 5 bases outside the gene matches. The CDR3 protein is CASSQDLGTSSDTQYF. CDR3 sequence (DNA): TGTGCCAGCAGCCAAGATCTAGGGACTAGCTCAGATACGCAGTATTTT.

In its sample, this clone was seen a few times. The chain carries TRBV7-2 and TRBJ1-4; 7 positions agree with TRBD1. V trimming: 3 bases; J trimming: 3 bases; junction bases outside the gene matches: 7. CDR1 and CDR2 (germline): SGHTA, FQGNSA. The CDR3 is 16 amino acids. CDR3 residues: CASSFPKTGSNEKLFF. As DNA, the CDR3 is TGTGCCAGCAGCTTCCCTAAGACAGGGTCTAATGAAAAACTGTTTTTT.

The chain carries TRBV18 and TRBJ1-1; no definite D call. The CDR3 extends over 15 amino acids. With 3 bases removed from V and 5 bases from J, the gap between germline ends came to 16 bases. The germline gives CDR1 KGHSH, CDR2 LQKENI. For the CDR3, the DNA is TGTGCCAGCTCACCCCCGGGTCCCCAGAGGACTGAAGCTTTCTTT. Protein product: CASSPPGPQRTEAFF.

This clone is a singleton in its sample. The V call is TRBV13, the J call TRBJ1-6; 9 positions agree with TRBD1. J gave up 8 bases and V 9 bases, and 5 bases lay outside the gene matches. This CDR3 is built from 13 residues. Germline V gene lookup returns CDR1 PRHDT and CDR2 FYEKMQ (reference sequence). The CDR3 DNA reads TGTGCCAGGGGACAGGGCATGGATTCACCCCTCCACTTT. Its protein product is CARGQGMDSPLHF. The variable domain in full, with the rest retrieved from reference TRBV13 and TRBJ1-6, is AAGVIQSPRHLIKEKRETATLKCYPIPRHDTVYWYQQGPGQDPQFLISFYEKMQSDKGSIPDRFSAQQFSDYHSELNMSSLELGDSALYFCARGQGMDSPLHFGNGTRLTVT.

The CDR3 loop is CASSTGQQETQYF. The CDR3 bases are TGTGCCAGCAGCACGGGACAGCAAGAGACCCAGTACTTC. The chain joins TRBV5-4 to TRBJ2-5, with 7 bases aligning to TRBD1. Germline assignment: CDR1 SGHNT and CDR2 YYREEE (reference sequence). The CDR3 has 13 residues. The V segment lost 4 bases and the J segment 2 bases; nucleotides outside the gene matches: 2.

The genes are TRBV28 and TRBJ2-7; D unresolved. The CDR3 sequence is 15 residues long. Germline V CDR1 and CDR2: MDHEN, SYDVKM. V dropped 3 bases and J dropped 0 bases, with 12 bases sitting between them. CDR3 DNA sequence: TGTGCCAGCAGTTTTTGGAGTTTGAGCTCCTACGAGCAGTACTTC. Residues: CASSFWSLSSYEQYF.

The CDR3 protein is CASSRQGGSYNEQFF. CDR3 in DNA: TGTGCCAGCAGCAGGCAGGGGGGTTCCTACAATGAGCAGTTCTTC. The genes are TRBV7-9 and TRBJ2-1, with D possibly being TRBD1 (7 bases). Trimming stripped 5 bases from V and 1 base from J, with 12 bases between. CDR1 SEHNR and CDR2 FQNEAQ come from the germline V gene (reference sequence). The CDR3 extends over 15 amino acids. The variable domain in full, completed from reference TRBV7-9 and TRBJ2-1, reads DTGVSQNPRHKITKRGQNVTFRCDPISEHNRLYWYRQTLGQGPEFLTYFQNEAQLEKSRLLSDRFSAERPKGSFSTLEIQRTEQGDSAMYLCASSRQGGSYNEQFFGPGTRLTVL.

The chain combines TRBV7-8 with TRBJ1-1; D possibly corresponds to TRBD1 (5 bases). Germline loops: CDR1 SGHVS, CDR2 FQNEAQ. The CDR3 has 13 residues. The V end was cut by 5 bases, the J end by 1 base, with 8 bases between. The CDR3: CASSEGANTEAFF. In DNA, the CDR3 is TGTGCCAGCAGCGAAGGGGCGAACACTGAAGCTTTCTTT.

CDR3 sequence (DNA): TGTGCCAGCAGCTTGACAGGGGGCTGGGATCAGCCCCAGCATTTT. Amino acid sequence: CASSLTGGWDQPQHF. The rearrangement links TRBV7-2 to TRBJ1-5; 10 bases fit TRBD1. V lost 3 bases and J lost 5; bases outside the gene matches: 4. The CDR3 covers 15 residues. Germline assignment: CDR1 SGHTA and CDR2 FQGNSA.

The gene calls are TRBV28 and TRBJ1-2; 7 bases align to TRBD1. Unmatched junction bases numbered 2, after V lost 6 bases and J lost 1 base. The CDR3 has 13 residues. Germline assignment: CDR1 MDHEN and CDR2 SYDVKM. CDR3 sequence (DNA): TGTGCCAGCAGGGGACAGAATAACTATGGCTACACCTTC. This gives the protein CASRGQNNYGYTF.

This clone appeared once. The chain uses TRBV5-1 and TRBJ2-7; 10 bases align to TRBD2. CDR3 length: 16 amino acids. The V gene end was trimmed by 4 bases and the J gene end by 4 bases; junction bases not matched to a gene: 11. CDR1 is SGHRS, CDR2 YFSETQ, per germline. The CDR3 loop is CASSTASGGAVYEQYF. As DNA, the CDR3 is TGCGCCAGCAGCACCGCTAGCGGGGGAGCAGTATACGAGCAGTACTTC.

V usage is TRBV2 and J usage is TRBJ2-7; 8 bases are shared with TRBD1. Germline CDR1 is SNHLY and CDR2 is FYNNEI. With 8 bases clipped from V and 3 bases from J, the junction kept 9 bases outside the gene matches. CDR3 length equals 14 residues. The CDR3 DNA follows: TGTGCCAGCTCTGGACAGGGTGGTGTCTACGAGCAGTACTTC. Protein: CASSGQGGVYEQYF.

The table lists this clone with a count of one. The V and J genes are TRBV6-1 and TRBJ2-4; D ambiguous. Trimming cost V 2 bases and J 6 bases, with 14 bases left between them. The CDR3 sequence is 15 residues long. CDR1 and CDR2 from the germline V gene are MNHNS and SASEGT. CDR3 residues: CASSESHGWRNIQYF. CDR3 sequence (DNA): TGTGCCAGCAGTGAATCCCATGGTTGGAGAAACATTCAGTACTTC.

V usage is TRBV28 and J usage is TRBJ2-6, with TRBD2 as a possible D gene (6 bases). Deletions cut 2 bases from V and 0 bases from J, with 8 bases between. The CDR3 sequence is 16 residues long. Germline V gene data show CDR1 as MDHEN and CDR2 as SYDVKM. The DNA for the CDR3 is TGTGCCAGCAGTTTAGTCGGGGGCTCTGGGGCCAACGTCCTGACTTTC. This codes for CASSLVGGSGANVLTF.

The chain joins TRBV9 to TRBJ1-5; 7 bases align to TRBD1. Germline lookup yields CDR1 SGDLS and CDR2 YYNGEE. V was pared by 3 bases and J by 6 bases, with 6 bases of the junction left unmatched. The CDR3 is made up of 14 amino acids. The CDR3, as DNA: TGTGCCAGCAGCGCGACAGGGTCCTTTCAGCCCCAGCATTTT. Its translation: CASSATGSFQPQHF.

The chain recombines TRBV6-1 with TRBJ2-1; D gene unclear. The CDR3 is made up of 15 amino acids. Per the germline V gene, CDR1 is MNHNS and CDR2 is SASEGT. Trimming took off 1 base at V and 0 bases at J, with 7 bases between the two ends. The CDR3 reads CASSEGSLSYNEQFF. The CDR3 bases are TGTGCCAGCAGTGAAGGGAGCCTCTCCTACAATGAGCAGTTCTTC.

The chain links TRBV5-1 to TRBJ2-1; 7 bases match TRBD2. The germline V gene encodes CDR1 SGHRS and CDR2 YFSETQ. This CDR3 contains 15 residues. V shed 3 bases and J 0 bases; nucleotides not matched to a gene: 3. CDR3 residues: CASSSSGDSYNEQFF. In DNA form, the CDR3 reads TGCGCCAGCAGCTCCAGCGGGGACTCCTACAATGAGCAGTTCTTC.

The chain is built from TRBV9 and TRBJ2-7; 9 nucleotides match TRBD2. CDR3 size: 15 residues. The J segment lost 6 bases and the V segment lost 3 bases, leaving 10 bases of the junction unmatched. Germline V gene sequence: CDR1 SGDLS, CDR2 YYNGEE. CDR3 residues: CASSAGTSLPLEQYF. For the CDR3, the DNA is TGTGCCAGCAGCGCCGGGACTAGCCTCCCCCTCGAGCAGTACTTC.

The chain carries TRBV18 and TRBJ1-4, with a possible D match to TRBD1 (5 bases). The CDR3 is 17 residues long. Trimming removed 6 bases from V and 7 bases from J, with 24 bases in between. The germline gives CDR1 KGHSH, CDR2 LQKENI. CDR3 coding DNA: TGTGCCAGCTCCCCAGCCCCGAGCGGGGGAACAGGTGAAAAACTGTTTTTT. It encodes CASSPAPSGGTGEKLFF.

The J gene is TRBJ2-7, the V gene TRBV7-6; 8 bases are a match to TRBD2. J was trimmed by 7 bases and V by 2 bases; bases with no gene match: 7. Germline CDR1 is SGHVS and CDR2 is FNYEAQ. The CDR3 has 14 amino acids. The CDR3 loop is CASSLTSGSVEQYF. In nucleotides, the CDR3 is TGTGCCAGCAGCTTAACCAGCGGGAGCGTGGAGCAGTACTTC.

The V and J genes are TRBV27 and TRBJ1-4; D uncertain. The V and J ends lost 10 bases and 6 bases respectively, with 15 bases between them. The V gene's germline CDR1 is MNHEY and CDR2 SMNVEV (reference sequence). This CDR3 is 13 amino acids long. The CDR3 sequence: CATTFRGDEKLFF. DNA for the CDR3: TGTGCCACCACCTTCCGGGGTGATGAAAAACTGTTTTTT. The variable domain in full, with the rest retrieved from reference TRBV27 and TRBJ1-4, is EAQVTQNPRYLITVTGKKLTVTCSQNMNHEYMSWYRQDPGLGLRQIYYSMNVEVTDKGDVPEGYKVSRKEKRNFPLILESPSPNQTSLYFCATTFRGDEKLFFGSGTQLSVL.

This clone has only one observation. The V and J genes are TRBV30 and TRBJ1-2; TRBD1 matches 10 bases. The CDR3 contains 15 residues. The germline CDR1 and CDR2 sequences are GTSNPN and SVGIG (reference sequence). V shed 0 bases and J 5 bases; nucleotides not matched to a gene: 6. The CDR3 region is CAWSVGTGVLYGYTF. CDR3 DNA sequence: TGTGCCTGGAGTGTTGGGACAGGGGTATTGTATGGCTACACCTTC.

This clone was counted once. The rearrangement links TRBV5-1 to TRBJ2-3, with TRBD1 identical over 9 bases. Trimming at V came to 0 bases and at J to 3 bases, leaving 2 bases not matched to a gene. The CDR3 consists of 15 residues. Germline lookup yields CDR1 SGHRS and CDR2 YFSETQ. The CDR3 nucleotides read TGCGCCAGCAGCTTGGGGGGACAGGGTACAGATACGCAGTATTTT. It is translated as CASSLGGQGTDTQYF.

This clone has only a few counts. The chain couples TRBV2 to TRBJ2-7, with TRBD2 identical over 12 bases. V shed 7 bases and J 4 bases; nucleotides not matched to a gene: 8. CDR1 SNHLY and CDR2 FYNNEI come from the germline V gene. The CDR3 spans 15 residues. CDR3 DNA sequence: TGTGCCAGCACTATACGGACTAGCGGGATATACGAGCAGTACTTC. It yields the protein CASTIRTSGIYEQYF. The whole variable domain, remainder taken from reference TRBV2 and TRBJ2-7, is EPEVTQTPSHQVTQMGQEVILRCVPISNHLYFYWYRQILGQKVEFLVSFYNNEISEKSEIFDDQFSVERPDGSNFTLKIRSTKLEDSAMYFCASTIRTSGIYEQYFGPGTRLTVT.

The rearrangement uses TRBV5-1 and TRBJ2-3; no clear D. CDR3 length: 13 residues. CDR1 is SGHRS, CDR2 YFSETQ, per germline. With 4 bases removed from V and 6 bases from J, the gap between germline ends came to 12 bases. The CDR3: CASSGSTGDTQYF. As DNA, the CDR3 is TGCGCCAGCAGCGGATCCACCGGGGATACGCAGTATTTT.